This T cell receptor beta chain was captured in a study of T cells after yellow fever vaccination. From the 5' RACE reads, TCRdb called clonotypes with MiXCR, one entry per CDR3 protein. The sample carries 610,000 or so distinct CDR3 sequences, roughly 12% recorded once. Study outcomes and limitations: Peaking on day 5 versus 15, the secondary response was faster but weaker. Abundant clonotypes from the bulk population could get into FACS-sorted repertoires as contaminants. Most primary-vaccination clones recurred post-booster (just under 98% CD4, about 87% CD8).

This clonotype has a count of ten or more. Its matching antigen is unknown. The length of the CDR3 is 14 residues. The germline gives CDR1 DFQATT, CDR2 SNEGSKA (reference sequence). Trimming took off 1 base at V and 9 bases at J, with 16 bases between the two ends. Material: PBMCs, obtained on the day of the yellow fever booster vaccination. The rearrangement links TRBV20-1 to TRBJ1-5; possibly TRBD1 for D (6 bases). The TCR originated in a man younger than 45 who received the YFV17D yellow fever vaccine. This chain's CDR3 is CSARGQEPAGPQHF. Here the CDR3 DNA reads TGCAGTGCTAGAGGACAGGAGCCAGCGGGGCCCCAGCATTTT.